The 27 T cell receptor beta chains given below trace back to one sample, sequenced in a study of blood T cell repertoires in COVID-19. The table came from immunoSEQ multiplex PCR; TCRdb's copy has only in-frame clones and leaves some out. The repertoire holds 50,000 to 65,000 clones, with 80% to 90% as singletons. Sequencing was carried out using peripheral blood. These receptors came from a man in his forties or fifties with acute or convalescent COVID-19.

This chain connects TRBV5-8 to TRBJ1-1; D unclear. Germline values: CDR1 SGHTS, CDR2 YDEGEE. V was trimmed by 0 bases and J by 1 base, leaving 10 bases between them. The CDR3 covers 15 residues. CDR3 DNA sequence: TGTGCCAGCAGCTTGGACGGACTGTCGAACACTGAAGCTTTCTTT. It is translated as CASSLDGLSNTEAFF.

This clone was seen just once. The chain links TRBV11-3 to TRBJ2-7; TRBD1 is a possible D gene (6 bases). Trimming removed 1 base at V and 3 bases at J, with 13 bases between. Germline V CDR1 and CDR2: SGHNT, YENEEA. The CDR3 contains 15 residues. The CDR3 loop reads CASSLGAGVGYEQYF. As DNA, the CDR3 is TGTGCCAGCAGCTTAGGGGCAGGGGTCGGCTACGAGCAGTACTTC.

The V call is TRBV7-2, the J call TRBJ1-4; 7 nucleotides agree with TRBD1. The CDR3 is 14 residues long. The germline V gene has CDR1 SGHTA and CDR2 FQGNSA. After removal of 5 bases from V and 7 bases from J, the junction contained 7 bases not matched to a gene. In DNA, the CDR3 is TGTGCCAGCAGCCCGGACAGGAGGGGTGAAAAACTGTTTTTT. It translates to CASSPDRRGEKLFF.

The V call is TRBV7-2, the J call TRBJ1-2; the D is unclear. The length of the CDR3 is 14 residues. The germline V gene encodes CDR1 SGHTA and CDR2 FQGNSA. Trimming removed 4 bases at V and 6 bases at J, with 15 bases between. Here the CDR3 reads CASSSLPGYNGYTF. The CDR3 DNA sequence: TGTGCCAGCAGCTCCCTACCGGGGTATAATGGCTACACCTTC.

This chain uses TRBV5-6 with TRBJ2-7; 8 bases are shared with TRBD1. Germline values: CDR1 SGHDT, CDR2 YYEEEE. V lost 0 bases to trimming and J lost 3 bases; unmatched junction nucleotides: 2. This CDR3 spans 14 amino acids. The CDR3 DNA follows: TGTGCCAGCAGCTTGGTGGACAGGGTCTACGAGCAGTACTTC. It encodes CASSLVDRVYEQYF.

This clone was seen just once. The CDR3 reads CASSQGQRLGGYTF. DNA of the CDR3: TGTGCCAGCAGCCAAGGACAGCGTTTGGGGGGCTACACCTTC. J is TRBJ1-2 and V is TRBV3-1 (or the pseudogene TRBV3-2), with D perhaps matching TRBD1 (5 bases). V was pared by 1 base and J by 8 bases, with 14 bases between. The germline CDR1 and CDR2 sequences are LGHDT and YNNKEL (reference sequence). The CDR3 loop spans 14 amino acids.

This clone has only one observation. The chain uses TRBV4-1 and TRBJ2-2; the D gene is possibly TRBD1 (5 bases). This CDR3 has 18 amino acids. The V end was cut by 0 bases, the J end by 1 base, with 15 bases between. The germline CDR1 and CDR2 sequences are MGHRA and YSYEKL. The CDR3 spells CASSQDIQGQKNTGELFF. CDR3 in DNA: TGCGCCAGCAGCCAAGATATCCAGGGCCAAAAGAACACCGGGGAGCTGTTTTTT.

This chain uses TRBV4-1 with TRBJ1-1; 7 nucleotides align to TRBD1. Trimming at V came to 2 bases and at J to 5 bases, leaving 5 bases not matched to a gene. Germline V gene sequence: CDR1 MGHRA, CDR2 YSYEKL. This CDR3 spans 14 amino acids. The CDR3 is CASSQPSRGTEAFF. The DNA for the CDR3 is TGCGCCAGCAGCCAACCCTCCAGGGGGACTGAAGCTTTCTTT.

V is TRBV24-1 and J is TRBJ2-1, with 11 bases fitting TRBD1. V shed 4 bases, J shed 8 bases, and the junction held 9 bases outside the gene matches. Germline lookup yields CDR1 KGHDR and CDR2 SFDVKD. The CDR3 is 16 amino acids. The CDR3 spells CATSDPFPGQGDEQFF. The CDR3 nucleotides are TGTGCCACCAGTGACCCTTTCCCGGGACAGGGGGATGAGCAGTTCTTC.

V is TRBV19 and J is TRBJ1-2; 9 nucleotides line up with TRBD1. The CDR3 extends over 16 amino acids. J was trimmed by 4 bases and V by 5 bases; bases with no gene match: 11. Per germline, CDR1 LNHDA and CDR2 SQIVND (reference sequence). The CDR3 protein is CASSSKNPTGGYGYTF. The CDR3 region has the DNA TGTGCCAGTAGTTCCAAGAACCCGACAGGGGGCTATGGCTACACCTTC.

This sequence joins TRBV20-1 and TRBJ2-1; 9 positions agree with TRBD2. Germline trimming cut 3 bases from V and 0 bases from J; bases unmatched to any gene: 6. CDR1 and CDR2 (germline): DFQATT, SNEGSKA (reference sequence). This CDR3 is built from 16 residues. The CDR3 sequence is CSASIAGVNSYNEQFF. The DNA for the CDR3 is TGCAGTGCTAGTATAGCGGGGGTTAACTCCTACAATGAGCAGTTCTTC.

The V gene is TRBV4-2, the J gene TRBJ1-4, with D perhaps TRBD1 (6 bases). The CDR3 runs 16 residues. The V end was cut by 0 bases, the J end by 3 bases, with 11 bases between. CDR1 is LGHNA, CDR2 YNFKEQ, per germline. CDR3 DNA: TGTGCCAGCAGCCAAGAGCCGGGACACCCTAATGAAAAACTGTTTTTT. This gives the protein CASSQEPGHPNEKLFF.

CDR3 coding DNA: TGTGCCAGCAGCCCGGACCGACAGCAAGAGACCCAGTACTTC. Translation: CASSPDRQQETQYF. The rearrangement joins TRBV11-3 to TRBJ2-5; tentative D call: TRBD1 (5 bases). In germline, CDR1 is SGHNT, CDR2 YENEEA. Trimming pared 5 bases from V and 2 bases from J, leaving 12 bases between. The CDR3 length is 14 residues. Variable domain in full (rest from reference TRBV11-3 and TRBJ2-5): EAGVVQSPRYKIIEKKQPVAFWCNPISGHNTLYWYLQNLGQGPELLIRYENEEAVDDSQLPKDRFSAERLKGVDSTLKIQPAELGDSAVYLCASSPDRQQETQYFGPGTRLLVL.

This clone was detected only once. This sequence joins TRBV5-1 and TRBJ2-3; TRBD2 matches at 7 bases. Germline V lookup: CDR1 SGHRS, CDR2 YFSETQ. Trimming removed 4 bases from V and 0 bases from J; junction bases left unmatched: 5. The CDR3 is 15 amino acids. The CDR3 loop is CASSRGAGSTDTQYF. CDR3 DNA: TGCGCCAGCAGCAGGGGAGCGGGGAGCACAGATACGCAGTATTTT.

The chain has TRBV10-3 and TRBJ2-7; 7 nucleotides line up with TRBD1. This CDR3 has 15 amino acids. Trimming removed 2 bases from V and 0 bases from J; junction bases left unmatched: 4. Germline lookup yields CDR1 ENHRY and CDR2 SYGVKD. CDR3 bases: TGTGCCATCAGTGAGGACCGGGACAGCTCCTACGAGCAGTACTTC. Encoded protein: CAISEDRDSSYEQYF.

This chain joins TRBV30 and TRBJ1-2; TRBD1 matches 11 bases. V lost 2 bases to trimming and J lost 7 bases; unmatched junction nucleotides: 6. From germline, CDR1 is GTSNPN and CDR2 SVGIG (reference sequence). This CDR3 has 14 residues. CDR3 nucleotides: TGTGCCTGGAGTTTTCCGGGACAGGGGGGTGGCTACACCTTC. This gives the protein CAWSFPGQGGGYTF.

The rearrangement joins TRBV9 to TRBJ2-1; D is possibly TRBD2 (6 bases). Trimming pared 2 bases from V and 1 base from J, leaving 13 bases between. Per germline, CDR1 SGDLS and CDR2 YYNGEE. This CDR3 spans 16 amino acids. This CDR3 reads CASSVARGGSYNEQFF. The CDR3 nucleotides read TGTGCCAGCAGCGTCGCCCGTGGGGGGTCCTACAATGAGCAGTTCTTC.

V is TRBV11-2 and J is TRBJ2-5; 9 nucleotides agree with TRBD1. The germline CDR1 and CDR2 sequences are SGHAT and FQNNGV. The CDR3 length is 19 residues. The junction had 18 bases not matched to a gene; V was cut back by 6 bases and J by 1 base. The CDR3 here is CASSPGTGSLRGTQETQYF. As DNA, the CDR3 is TGTGCCAGCAGTCCCGGGACAGGGAGTCTCCGTGGGACCCAAGAGACCCAGTACTTC.

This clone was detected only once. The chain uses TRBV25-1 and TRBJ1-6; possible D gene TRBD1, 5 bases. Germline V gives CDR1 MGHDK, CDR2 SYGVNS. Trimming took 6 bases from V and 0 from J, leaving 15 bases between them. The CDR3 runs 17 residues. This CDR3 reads CASRALDRSSYNSPLHF. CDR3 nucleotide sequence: TGTGCCAGCAGAGCCCTCGACAGAAGCTCCTATAATTCACCCCTCCACTTT. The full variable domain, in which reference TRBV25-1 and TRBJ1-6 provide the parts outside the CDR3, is EADIYQTPRYLVIGTGKKITLECSQTMGHDKMYWYQQDPGMELHLIHYSYGVNSTEKGDLSSESTVSRIRTEHFPLTLESARPSHTSQYLCASRALDRSSYNSPLHFGNGTRLTVT.

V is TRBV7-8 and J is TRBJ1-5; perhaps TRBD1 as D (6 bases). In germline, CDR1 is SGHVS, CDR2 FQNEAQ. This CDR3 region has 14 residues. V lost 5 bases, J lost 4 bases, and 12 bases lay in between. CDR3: CASSTRDNNQPQHF. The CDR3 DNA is TGTGCCAGCAGCACCCGGGACAATAATCAGCCCCAGCATTTT.

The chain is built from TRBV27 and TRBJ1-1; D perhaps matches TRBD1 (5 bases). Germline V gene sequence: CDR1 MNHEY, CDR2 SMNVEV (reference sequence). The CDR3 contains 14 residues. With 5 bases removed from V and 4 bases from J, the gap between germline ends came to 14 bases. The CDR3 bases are TGTGCCAGCAGTCGATGGGGGGTGGGCACTGAAGCTTTCTTT. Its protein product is CASSRWGVGTEAFF.

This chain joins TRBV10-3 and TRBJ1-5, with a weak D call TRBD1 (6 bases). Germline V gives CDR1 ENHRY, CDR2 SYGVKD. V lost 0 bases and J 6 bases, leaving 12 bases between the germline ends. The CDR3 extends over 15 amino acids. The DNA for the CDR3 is TGTGCCATCAGTGAGTCTCCAGGGGAGGGTCAGCCCCAGCATTTT. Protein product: CAISESPGEGQPQHF.

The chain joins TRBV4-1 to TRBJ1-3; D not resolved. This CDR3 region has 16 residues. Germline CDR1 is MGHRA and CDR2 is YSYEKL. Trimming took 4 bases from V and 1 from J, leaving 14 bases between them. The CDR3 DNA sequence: TGCGCCAGCAGCCCGGCCTCGGCGGGATCTGGAAACACCATATATTTT. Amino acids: CASSPASAGSGNTIYF.

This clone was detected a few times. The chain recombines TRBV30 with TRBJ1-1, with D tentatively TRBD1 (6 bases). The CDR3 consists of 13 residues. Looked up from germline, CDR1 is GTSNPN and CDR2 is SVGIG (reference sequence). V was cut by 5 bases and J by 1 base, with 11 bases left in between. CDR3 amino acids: CAWLDRENTEAFF. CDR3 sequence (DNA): TGTGCCTGGTTGGACAGAGAGAACACTGAAGCTTTCTTT.

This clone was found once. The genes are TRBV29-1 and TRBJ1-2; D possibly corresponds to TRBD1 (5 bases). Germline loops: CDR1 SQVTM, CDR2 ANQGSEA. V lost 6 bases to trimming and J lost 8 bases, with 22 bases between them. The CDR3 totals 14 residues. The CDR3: CSVPLGPQGGGYTF. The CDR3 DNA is TGCAGCGTCCCCCTAGGCCCGCAGGGAGGAGGCTACACCTTC.

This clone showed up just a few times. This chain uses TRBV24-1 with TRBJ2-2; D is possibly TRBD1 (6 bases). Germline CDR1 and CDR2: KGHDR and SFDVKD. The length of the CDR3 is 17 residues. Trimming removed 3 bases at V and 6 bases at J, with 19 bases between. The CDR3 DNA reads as TGTGCCACCAGTGATCCAACAGGGTCCTTTTCCTCCGGGGAGCTGTTTTTT. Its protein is CATSDPTGSFSSGELFF.

The CDR3, as DNA: TGCAGCGTTGAAGCGGGACAGGGGGCCTATGGCTACACCTTC. Translating gives CSVEAGQGAYGYTF. V and J are TRBV29-1 and TRBJ1-2, with 12 bases aligning to TRBD1. V dropped 1 base and J dropped 4; count of bases not matched to a gene: 1. This CDR3 spans 14 amino acids. The germline V gene encodes CDR1 SQVTM and CDR2 ANQGSEA.